The source of this T cell receptor (beta chain) is a study of T-cell reconstitution after alpha-beta-depleted transplantation in children. TCRbeta library construction was performed incorporating unique molecular identifiers. One entry per CDR3 protein results from TCRdb running MiXCR on the PCR reads. The sample consists of under 250,000 distinct CDR3 sequences, 20% to 30% of them appearing once. The CDR3 is 12 amino acids. Trimming pared 5 bases from V and 8 bases from J, leaving 10 bases between. Germline CDR1 is MDHEN and CDR2 is SYDVKM. This clonotype was detected a few times. The starting material was PBMCs, mostly from graft donor cells, obtained 360 days after TCRalphabeta/CD19-depleted stem cell transplant. This sequence was found in a female patient under 10 years old who had a stem cell transplant for congenital amegakaryocytic thrombocytopenia, so the T cells may come from the graft donor. The chain is built from TRBV28 and TRBJ2-1; D gene unclear. In nucleotides, the CDR3 is TGTGCCAGCAGTCCGCGATTAGATGAGCAGTTCTTC. It specifies CASSPRLDEQFF.